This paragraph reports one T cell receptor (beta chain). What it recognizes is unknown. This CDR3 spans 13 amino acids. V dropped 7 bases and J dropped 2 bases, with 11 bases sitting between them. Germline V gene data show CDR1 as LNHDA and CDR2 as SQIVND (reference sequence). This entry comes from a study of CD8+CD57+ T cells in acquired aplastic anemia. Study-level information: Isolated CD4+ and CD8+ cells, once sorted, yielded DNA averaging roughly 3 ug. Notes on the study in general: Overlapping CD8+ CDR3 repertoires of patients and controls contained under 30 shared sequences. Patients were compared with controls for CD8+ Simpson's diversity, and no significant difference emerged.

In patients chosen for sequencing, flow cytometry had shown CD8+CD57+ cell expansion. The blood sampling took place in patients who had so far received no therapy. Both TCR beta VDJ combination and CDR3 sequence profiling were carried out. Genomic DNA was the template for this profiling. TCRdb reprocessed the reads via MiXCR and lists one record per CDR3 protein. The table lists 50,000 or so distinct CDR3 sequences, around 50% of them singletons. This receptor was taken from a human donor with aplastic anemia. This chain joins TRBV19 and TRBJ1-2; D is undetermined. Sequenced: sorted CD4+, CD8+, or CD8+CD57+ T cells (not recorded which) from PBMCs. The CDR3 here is CASTPSSNYGYTF. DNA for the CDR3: TGTGCCAGTACCCCCTCCTCCAACTATGGCTACACCTTC. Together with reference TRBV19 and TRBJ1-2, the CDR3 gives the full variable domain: DGGITQSPKYLFRKEGQNVTLSCEQNLNHDAMYWYRQDPGQGLRLIYYSQIVNDFQKGDIAEGYSVSREKKESFPLTVTSAQKNPTAFYLCASTPSSNYGYTFGSGTRLTVV.